These T cell receptor beta chains were read from a single sample in a study of response to subunit inactivated influenza vaccine. From the RT-PCR reads, TCRdb called clonotypes with MiXCR, one entry per CDR3 protein. Among fewer than 600,000 distinct CDR3 sequences listed, approximately 7.7% were seen once. Here the sequenced sample was PBMCs from blood, taken around 2 years after vaccination. Source of these receptors: a man between 50 and 69 years old who received an inactivated influenza vaccine. The CDR3 runs from the conserved cysteine through the conserved F or W. A D gene is named only where the DNA matches it firmly. The size field is filled for only some rows; it gives once, few, many or a size class.

D gene,V gene,clone size,J gene,CDR3 DNA,CDR3 protein
.,TRBV18,.,TRBJ2-3,TGTGCCAGCTCACCACCGCAAGGGGGGCCCGGAACAGATACGCAGTATTTT,CASSPPQGGPGTDTQYF
TRBD1,TRBV11-2,few,TRBJ1-4,TGTGCCAGCGGAACACGGGGCAGGGGGGATGAAAAACTGTTTTTT,CASGTRGRGDEKLFF
.,TRBV7-6,.,TRBJ2-2,TGTGCCAGCAGCTTAGAGAACAGCGCAACCCCCACCGGGGAGCTGTTTTTT,CASSLENSATPTGELFF
.,TRBV20-1,.,TRBJ1-2,TGCAGTGCTAGAGATCCTGTCAGGGTGGATGGCTACACCTTC,CSARDPVRVDGYTF
.,TRBV11-2,few,TRBJ2-2,TGTGCCAGCTGGGGGCCAGGACCACCCGGGGAGCTGTTTTTT,CASWGPGPPGELFF
.,TRBV20-1,.,TRBJ1-2,TGCAGTGCAACCCCAGGACAGACCGGCGGGAACTATGGCTACACCTTC,CSATPGQTGGNYGYTF
TRBD2,TRBV3-1,many,TRBJ2-2,TGTGCCAGCAGCCGGCGGGAGGGAAACACCGGGGAGCTGTTTTTT,CASSRREGNTGELFF
TRBD1,TRBV30,few,TRBJ2-5,TGTGCCTGGAACTTTGGGACAGGGGTAGAGACCCAGTACTTC,CAWNFGTGVETQYF
.,TRBV10-3,few,TRBJ1-1,TGTGCCATCAGCAGGGCAGGGAACACTGAAGCTTTCTTT,CAISRAGNTEAFF
TRBD2,TRBV6-2/TRBV6-3,.,TRBJ2-7,TGTGCCAGCAGCAAACTAGCGGGTATCTCCTACGAGCAGTACTTC,CASSKLAGISYEQYF
TRBD1,TRBV5-1,.,TRBJ1-1,TGCGCCAGCAGCTTGGAAGGGGGCGGATTCCGGACTGAAGCTTTCTTT,CASSLEGGGFRTEAFF
TRBD1,TRBV24-1,many,TRBJ1-1,TGTGCCACCAGTGATTACCCGGGACAGCAAAGGGATGCGAGTACTGAAGCTTTCTTT,CATSDYPGQQRDASTEAFF
.,TRBV15,few,TRBJ2-1,TGTGCCACCAGCTTGCGGGAACGATACAATGAGCAGTTCTTC,CATSLRERYNEQFF
TRBD2,TRBV28,many,TRBJ2-1,TGTGCCAGCAGTGGGGTGACTAGCGCTGCGAGAAGCTCCTACAATGAGCAGTTCTTC,CASSGVTSAARSSYNEQFF
.,TRBV4-3,many,TRBJ2-3,TGCGCCAGCAGCCAAGGAGTTAGCGGCACAGATACGCAGTATTTT,CASSQGVSGTDTQYF
.,TRBV19,few,TRBJ2-3,TGTGCCAGTATTGGAGGGGGACCGGGCTGGAGGACAGATACGCAGTATTTT,CASIGGGPGWRTDTQYF
.,TRBV11-1,many,TRBJ2-1,TGTGCCAGCAGCTTTATGTCGCCAGGTAGGGATGAGCAGTTCTTC,CASSFMSPGRDEQFF
.,TRBV7-2,few,TRBJ1-4,TGTGCCAGCAGCTCCCTAACAGCAGGGGAGAAACTGTTTTTT,CASSSLTAGEKLFF
TRBD2,TRBV3-1,many,TRBJ2-1,TGTGCCAGCAGACATACTAGCGGGGGGGCCAGTGAGCAGTTCTTC,CASRHTSGGASEQFF
.,TRBV6-4,few,TRBJ1-5,TGTGCCAGCAGCGAACAGGGTGGACAGCCCCAGCATTTT,CASSEQGGQPQHF
.,TRBV5-1,few,TRBJ2-2,TGCGCCAGCAGCTTGGTTGGGGGCCTGAACACCGGGGAGCTGTTTTTT,CASSLVGGLNTGELFF
.,TRBV15,few,TRBJ1-2,TGTGCCACCAGCCGGGACACTAAAGAGGGTGGCTACACCTTC,CATSRDTKEGGYTF
.,TRBV10-3,few,TRBJ2-5,TGTGCCATCAGTGACCGGGACACCCAAGAGACCCAGTACTTC,CAISDRDTQETQYF
.,TRBV4-3,many,TRBJ2-7,TGCGCCAGCAGCCAAGATGTAAGCTACTACGAGCAGTACTTC,CASSQDVSYYEQYF
.,TRBV7-2,.,TRBJ1-1,TGTGCCAGCAGCAAAGGGGGGCCAAGCGAAGCTTTCTTT,CASSKGGPSEAFF
.,TRBV18,.,TRBJ2-3,TGTGCCAGCTCACCAAGCACAAGGGTCGATACGCAGTATTTT,CASSPSTRVDTQYF
TRBD2,TRBV5-5,many,TRBJ2-3,TGTGCCAGCAGTTCCGGACTAGCGGGATTTTCAGATACGCAGTATTTT,CASSSGLAGFSDTQYF
TRBD1,TRBV20-1,.,TRBJ2-2,TGCAGTGCTAGGGGTTTACAGGGGGCAGTTGGGACCGGGGAGCTGTTTTTT,CSARGLQGAVGTGELFF
TRBD2,TRBV12-3/TRBV12-4,.,TRBJ2-7,TGTGCCAGCAGTTTACGGCGGGGGTGGACCTACGAGCAGTACTTC,CASSLRRGWTYEQYF
TRBD1,TRBV7-2,.,TRBJ1-1,TGTGCCAGCAGCCCGACAGGGCTATCCATGAACACTGAAGCTTTCTTT,CASSPTGLSMNTEAFF
.,TRBV12-3/TRBV12-4,few,TRBJ2-6,TGTGCCAGCAGAAAATCCGGGACCGCAGCTTCTGGGGCCAACGTCCTGACTTTC,CASRKSGTAASGANVLTF
.,TRBV2,many,TRBJ1-6,TGTGCCAGCAGTGAATGGGCGACGGTAGGGTCACCCCTCCACTTT,CASSEWATVGSPLHF
.,TRBV5-1,.,TRBJ2-5,TGCGCCAGCAGCCCCGGGGACCAAGAGACCCAGTACTTC,CASSPGDQETQYF
.,TRBV6-2/TRBV6-3,many,TRBJ2-5,TGTGCCAGCAGTTACGATGAGACCCAGTACTTC,CASSYDETQYF
.,TRBV12-3/TRBV12-4,.,TRBJ2-7,TGTGCCAGCGTAATGATGGACGGATACGAGCAGTACTTC,CASVMMDGYEQYF
.,TRBV4-1,.,TRBJ1-2,TGCGCCAGCAGCCGCACTAGCGGGGAGGGGTACACCTTC,CASSRTSGEGYTF
.,TRBV6-1,few,TRBJ1-1,TGTGCCAGCAGTGAAGTCGACGGGAACACTGAAGCTTTCTTT,CASSEVDGNTEAFF
TRBD1,TRBV20-1,.,TRBJ1-1,TGCAGTGCTGGGGACAGGGGGCGGACTGAAGCTTTCTTT,CSAGDRGRTEAFF
.,TRBV7-2,.,TRBJ1-4,TGTGCCAGCAGCGCCCAGACGGCCCGTAATGAAAAACTGTTTTTT,CASSAQTARNEKLFF
.,TRBV3-1,few,TRBJ2-7,TGTGCCAGCAGCCAAGCATCCCAGGGAACCTACGAGCAGTACTTC,CASSQASQGTYEQYF
.,TRBV5-1,few,TRBJ2-5,TGCGCCAGCAGCTTAGCTGGGTTTGAGACCCAGTACTTC,CASSLAGFETQYF
TRBD1,TRBV7-9,few,TRBJ1-6,TGTGCCAGCAGCTTTGGACAGGGCGGAGATTCACCCCTCCACTTT,CASSFGQGGDSPLHF
TRBD1,TRBV5-1,many,TRBJ1-1,TGCGCCAGCAGCCAGGGACAGGGGGGGCGGAACACTGAAGCTTTCTTT,CASSQGQGGRNTEAFF
TRBD1,TRBV6-2/TRBV6-3,.,TRBJ2-7,TGTGCCAGCACGCTAACTGGACAGGCAGCCTACGAGCAGTACTTC,CASTLTGQAAYEQYF
.,TRBV7-2,.,TRBJ2-7,TGTGCCAGCAGCCTTGGACAGCCGTTATCCGTGCAGTACTTC,CASSLGQPLSVQYF
.,TRBV6-1,many,TRBJ1-1,TGTGCCAGCAGCCCTACGGTTTCGAACACTGAAGCTTTCTTT,CASSPTVSNTEAFF
.,TRBV6-2/TRBV6-3,many,TRBJ2-7,TGTGCCAGCAGTGATTCTTTAGGCGAGCAGTACTTC,CASSDSLGEQYF
TRBD1,TRBV3-1,.,TRBJ2-3,TGTGCCAGCAGCGACCGGACAGGGAGCACAGATACGCAGTATTTT,CASSDRTGSTDTQYF
.,TRBV4-1,few,TRBJ1-3,TGCGCCAGCAGCCAGTTTTACCTGACAGCGTCCAACACCATATATTTT,CASSQFYLTASNTIYF
TRBD1,TRBV18,.,TRBJ2-1,TGTGCCAGCTCACCGATGCCGGGACAGGGTTTCAATGAGCAGTTCTTC,CASSPMPGQGFNEQFF
TRBD2,TRBV6-4,.,TRBJ2-5,TGTGCCAGCAGTACTAGCGCCTCAACACAAGAGACCCAGTACTTC,CASSTSASTQETQYF
.,TRBV25-1,few,TRBJ1-6,TGTGCCAGCAGTGTCCGGGGGGGATCACCCCTCCACTTT,CASSVRGGSPLHF
TRBD2,TRBV5-1,few,TRBJ2-7,TGCGCCAGCAGCTTGCATAGCGGGGAGGGCTACGAGCAGTACTTC,CASSLHSGEGYEQYF
TRBD1,TRBV6-5,few,TRBJ1-1,TGTGCCAGCAGAACAGGGGGCTTAACTGAAGCTTTCTTT,CASRTGGLTEAFF
.,TRBV6-1,.,TRBJ2-2,TGTGCCAGCAGTCCACAGTCTACCGGGGAGCTGTTTTTT,CASSPQSTGELFF